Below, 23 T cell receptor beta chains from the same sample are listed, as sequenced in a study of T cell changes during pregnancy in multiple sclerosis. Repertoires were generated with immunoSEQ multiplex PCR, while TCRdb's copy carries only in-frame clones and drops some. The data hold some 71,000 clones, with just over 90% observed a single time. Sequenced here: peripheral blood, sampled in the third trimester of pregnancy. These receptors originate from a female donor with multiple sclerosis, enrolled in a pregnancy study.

CDR3 protein: CASSEVGQFYEQYF. In nucleotides, the CDR3 is TGTGCCAGCAGTGAAGTAGGACAATTCTACGAGCAGTACTTC. This chain uses TRBV6-1 with TRBJ2-7, with a weak D call TRBD1 (5 bases). V was cut by 1 base and J by 3 bases, with 10 bases left in between. The CDR3 loop spans 14 amino acids. The germline gives CDR1 MNHNS, CDR2 SASEGT.

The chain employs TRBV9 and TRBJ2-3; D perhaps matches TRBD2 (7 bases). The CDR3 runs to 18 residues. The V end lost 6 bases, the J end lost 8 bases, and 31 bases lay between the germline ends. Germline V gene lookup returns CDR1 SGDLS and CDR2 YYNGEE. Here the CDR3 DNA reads TGTGCCAGCACCCGCGGGTTAGGGGGGGCCAGCTCGTTGGCTACGCAGTATTTT. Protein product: CASTRGLGGASSLATQYF.

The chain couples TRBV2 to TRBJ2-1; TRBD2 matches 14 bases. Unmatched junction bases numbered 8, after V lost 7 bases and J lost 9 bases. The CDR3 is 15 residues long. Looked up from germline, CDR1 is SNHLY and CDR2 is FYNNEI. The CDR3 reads CASTKTSGGAGEQFF. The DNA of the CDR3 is TGTGCCAGCACTAAGACTAGCGGGGGGGCAGGTGAGCAGTTCTTC. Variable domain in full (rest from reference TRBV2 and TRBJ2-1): EPEVTQTPSHQVTQMGQEVILRCVPISNHLYFYWYRQILGQKVEFLVSFYNNEISEKSEIFDDQFSVERPDGSNFTLKIRSTKLEDSAMYFCASTKTSGGAGEQFFGPGTRLTVL.

CDR3 residues: CASSLTSGGSQETQYF. DNA of the CDR3: TGTGCCAGCAGCCTTACTAGCGGGGGGTCCCAAGAGACCCAGTACTTC. The chain couples TRBV7-2 to TRBJ2-5; 12 bases align to TRBD2. V was clipped by 5 bases and J by 1 base; unmatched bases: 5. The germline gives CDR1 SGHTA, CDR2 FQGNSA. CDR3 length: 16 amino acids.

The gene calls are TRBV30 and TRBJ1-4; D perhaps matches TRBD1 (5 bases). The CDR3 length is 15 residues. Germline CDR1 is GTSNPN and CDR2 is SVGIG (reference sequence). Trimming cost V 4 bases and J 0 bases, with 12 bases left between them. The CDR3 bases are TGTGCCTGGAACGACGGGGGGGCAACTAATGAAAAACTGTTTTTT. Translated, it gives CAWNDGGATNEKLFF. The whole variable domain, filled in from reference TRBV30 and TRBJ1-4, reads SQTIHQWPATLVQPVGSPLSLECTVEGTSNPNLYWYRQAAGRGLQLLFYSVGIGQISSEVPQNLSASRPQDRQFILSSKKLLLSDSGFYLCAWNDGGATNEKLFFGSGTQLSVL.

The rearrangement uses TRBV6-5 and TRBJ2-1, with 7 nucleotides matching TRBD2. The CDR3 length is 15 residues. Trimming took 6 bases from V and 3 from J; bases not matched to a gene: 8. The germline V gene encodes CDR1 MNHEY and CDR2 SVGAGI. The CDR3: CASSLAASYYNEQFF. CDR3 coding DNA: TGTGCCAGCAGCCTAGCGGCGAGCTACTACAATGAGCAGTTCTTC.

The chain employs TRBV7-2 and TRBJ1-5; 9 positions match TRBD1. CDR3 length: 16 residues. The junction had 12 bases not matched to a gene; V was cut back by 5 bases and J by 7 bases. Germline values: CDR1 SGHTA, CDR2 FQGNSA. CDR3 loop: CASSQGDRVLGQPQHF. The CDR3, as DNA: TGTGCCAGCAGCCAGGGGGACAGGGTACTCGGGCAGCCCCAGCATTTT. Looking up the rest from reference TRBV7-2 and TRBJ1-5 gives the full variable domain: GAGVSQSPSNKVTEKGKDVELRCDPISGHTALYWYRQSLGQGLEFLIYFQGNSAPDKSGLPSDRFSAERTGGSVSTLTIQRTQQEDSAVYLCASSQGDRVLGQPQHFGDGTRLSIL.

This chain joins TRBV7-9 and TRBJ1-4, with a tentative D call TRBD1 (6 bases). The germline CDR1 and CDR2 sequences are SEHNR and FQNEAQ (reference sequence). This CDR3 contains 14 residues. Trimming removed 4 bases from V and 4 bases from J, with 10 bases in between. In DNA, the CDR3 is TGTGCCAGCAGCTCGGACAGCTATAATGAAAAACTGTTTTTT. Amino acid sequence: CASSSDSYNEKLFF.

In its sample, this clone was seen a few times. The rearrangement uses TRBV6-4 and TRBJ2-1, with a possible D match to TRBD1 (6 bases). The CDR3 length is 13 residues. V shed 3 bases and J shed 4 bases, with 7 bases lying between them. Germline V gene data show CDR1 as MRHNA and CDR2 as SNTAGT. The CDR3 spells CASSEDSYNEQFF. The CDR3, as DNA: TGTGCCAGCAGTGAGGACAGTTACAATGAGCAGTTCTTC.

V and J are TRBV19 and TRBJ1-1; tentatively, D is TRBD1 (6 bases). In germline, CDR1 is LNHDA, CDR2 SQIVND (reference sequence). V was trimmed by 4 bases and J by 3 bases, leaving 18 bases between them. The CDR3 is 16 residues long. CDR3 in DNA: TGTGCCAGTAGTAGTCTTGCAGGGGCCCTCCACACTGAAGCTTTCTTT. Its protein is CASSSLAGALHTEAFF.

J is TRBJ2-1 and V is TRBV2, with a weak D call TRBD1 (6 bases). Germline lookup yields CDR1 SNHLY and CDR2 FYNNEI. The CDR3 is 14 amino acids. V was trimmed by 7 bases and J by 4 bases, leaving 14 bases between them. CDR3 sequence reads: CASTRQQGYNEQFF. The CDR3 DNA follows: TGTGCCAGCACACGACAACAGGGATACAATGAGCAGTTCTTC. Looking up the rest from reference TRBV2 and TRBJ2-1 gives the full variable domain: EPEVTQTPSHQVTQMGQEVILRCVPISNHLYFYWYRQILGQKVEFLVSFYNNEISEKSEIFDDQFSVERPDGSNFTLKIRSTKLEDSAMYFCASTRQQGYNEQFFGPGTRLTVL.

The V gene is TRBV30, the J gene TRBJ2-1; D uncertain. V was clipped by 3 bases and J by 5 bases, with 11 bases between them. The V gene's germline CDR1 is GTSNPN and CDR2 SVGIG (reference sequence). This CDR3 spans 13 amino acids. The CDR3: CAWSPGSNNEQFF. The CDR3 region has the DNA TGTGCCTGGAGCCCCGGGTCCAACAATGAGCAGTTCTTC.

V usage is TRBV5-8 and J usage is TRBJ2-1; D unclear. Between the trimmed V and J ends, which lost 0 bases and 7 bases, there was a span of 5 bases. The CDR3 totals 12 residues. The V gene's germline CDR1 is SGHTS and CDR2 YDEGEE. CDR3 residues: CASSLALNEQFF. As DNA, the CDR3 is TGTGCCAGCAGCTTGGCCCTAAATGAGCAGTTCTTC.

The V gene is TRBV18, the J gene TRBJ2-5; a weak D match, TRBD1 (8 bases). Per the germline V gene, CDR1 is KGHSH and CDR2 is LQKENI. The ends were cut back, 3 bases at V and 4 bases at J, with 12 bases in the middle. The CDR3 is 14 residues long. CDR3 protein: CASSPTGEGETQYF. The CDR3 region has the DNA TGTGCCAGCTCACCGACAGGGGAGGGAGAGACCCAGTACTTC.

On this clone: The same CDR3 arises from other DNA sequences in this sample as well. CDR3 in amino acids: CSVESGVNTEAFF. Written as DNA, the CDR3 is TGCAGCGTTGAGTCGGGGGTTAACACTGAAGCTTTCTTT. The chain recombines TRBV29-1 with TRBJ1-1, with D possibly being TRBD1 (5 bases). Germline V CDR1 and CDR2: SQVTM, ANQGSEA. V shed 3 bases and J shed 2 bases, with 10 bases lying between them. This CDR3 has 13 residues.

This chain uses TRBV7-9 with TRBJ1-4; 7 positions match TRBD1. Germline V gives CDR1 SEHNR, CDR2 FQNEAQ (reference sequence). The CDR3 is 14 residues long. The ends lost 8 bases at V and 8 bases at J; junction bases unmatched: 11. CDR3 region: CASRSTGYGEKLFF. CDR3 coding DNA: TGTGCCAGCCGCTCGACAGGGTATGGAGAAAAACTGTTTTTT.

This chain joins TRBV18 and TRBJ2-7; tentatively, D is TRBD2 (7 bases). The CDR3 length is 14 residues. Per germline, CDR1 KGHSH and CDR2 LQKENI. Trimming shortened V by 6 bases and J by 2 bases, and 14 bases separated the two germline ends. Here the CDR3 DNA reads TGTGCCAGCTCCGAGGGGGGGCCGACCTACGAGCAGTACTTC. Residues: CASSEGGPTYEQYF.

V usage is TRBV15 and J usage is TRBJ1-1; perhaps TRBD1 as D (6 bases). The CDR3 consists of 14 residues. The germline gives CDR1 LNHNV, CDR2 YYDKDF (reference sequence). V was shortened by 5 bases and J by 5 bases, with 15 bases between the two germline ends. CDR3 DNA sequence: TGTGCCACCAGCTCTGAGCTGAGGGGGACTGAAGCTTTCTTT. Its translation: CATSSELRGTEAFF. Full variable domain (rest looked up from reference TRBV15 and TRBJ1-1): DAMVIQNPRYQVTQFGKPVTLSCSQTLNHNVMYWYQQKSSQAPKLLFHYYDKDFNNEADTPDNFQSRRPNTSFCFLDIRSPGLGDTAMYLCATSSELRGTEAFFGQGTRLTVV.

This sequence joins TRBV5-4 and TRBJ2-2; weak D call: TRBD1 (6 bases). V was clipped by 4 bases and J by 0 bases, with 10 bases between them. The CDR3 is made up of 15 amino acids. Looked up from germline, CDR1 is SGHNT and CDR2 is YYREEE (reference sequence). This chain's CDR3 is CASSLGQPNTGELFF. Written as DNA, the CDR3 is TGTGCCAGCAGCCTAGGACAGCCGAACACCGGGGAGCTGTTTTTT.

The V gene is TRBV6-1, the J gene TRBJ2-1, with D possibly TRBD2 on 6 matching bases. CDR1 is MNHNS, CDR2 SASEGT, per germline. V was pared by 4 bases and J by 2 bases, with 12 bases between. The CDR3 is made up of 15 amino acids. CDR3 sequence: CASSVQRATYNEQFF. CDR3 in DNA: TGTGCCAGCAGTGTTCAGCGGGCAACCTACAATGAGCAGTTCTTC.

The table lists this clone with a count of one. In DNA form, the CDR3 reads TGTGCCAGCAGCTTAGATTGGGGGGGAACTTCGGAAGCTTTCTTT. Translated: CASSLDWGGTSEAFF. This sequence joins TRBV7-9 and TRBJ1-1, with D perhaps TRBD1 (5 bases). Germline CDR1 reads SEHNR; CDR2 reads FQNEAQ (reference sequence). The V and J ends lost 1 base and 8 bases respectively, with 17 bases between them. CDR3 length equals 15 residues.

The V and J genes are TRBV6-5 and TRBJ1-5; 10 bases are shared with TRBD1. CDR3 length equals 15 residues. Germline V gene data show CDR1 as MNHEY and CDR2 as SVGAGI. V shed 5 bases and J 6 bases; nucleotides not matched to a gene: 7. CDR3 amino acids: CASSPSGQGLQPQHF. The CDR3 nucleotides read TGTGCCAGCAGTCCCTCGGGACAGGGGCTTCAGCCCCAGCATTTT.

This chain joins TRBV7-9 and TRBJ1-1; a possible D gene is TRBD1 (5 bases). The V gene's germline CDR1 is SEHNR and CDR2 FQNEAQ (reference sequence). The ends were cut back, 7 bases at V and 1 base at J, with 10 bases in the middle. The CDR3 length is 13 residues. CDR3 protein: CASTGGENTEAFF. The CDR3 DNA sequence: TGTGCCAGCACGGGGGGGGAGAACACTGAAGCTTTCTTT.